This TCR beta chain emerged from a study of T cell changes during pregnancy in multiple sclerosis. Clones were read by immunoSEQ multiplex PCR, and TCRdb kept only the in-frame ones, dropping some. Altogether 50,000 to 60,000 clones are present, 92% being singletons, with the ten largest covering more than 0.15%. The V end lost 1 base, the J end lost 3 bases, and 16 bases lay between the germline ends. Germline CDR1 LGHNA, CDR2 YSLEER. CDR3 length: 17 residues. Specimen: CD4+ T cells from peripheral blood mononuclear cells, collected after pregnancy. The chain has TRBV4-3 and TRBJ2-4; D might be TRBD1 (6 bases). The sequence came from a female donor in good health, enrolled as a control in a pregnancy study. The CDR3 nucleotides are TGCGCCAGCAGCCAAGGGTGGCAGGGGATGGTCAAAAACATTCAGTACTTC. Its protein product is CASSQGWQGMVKNIQYF.